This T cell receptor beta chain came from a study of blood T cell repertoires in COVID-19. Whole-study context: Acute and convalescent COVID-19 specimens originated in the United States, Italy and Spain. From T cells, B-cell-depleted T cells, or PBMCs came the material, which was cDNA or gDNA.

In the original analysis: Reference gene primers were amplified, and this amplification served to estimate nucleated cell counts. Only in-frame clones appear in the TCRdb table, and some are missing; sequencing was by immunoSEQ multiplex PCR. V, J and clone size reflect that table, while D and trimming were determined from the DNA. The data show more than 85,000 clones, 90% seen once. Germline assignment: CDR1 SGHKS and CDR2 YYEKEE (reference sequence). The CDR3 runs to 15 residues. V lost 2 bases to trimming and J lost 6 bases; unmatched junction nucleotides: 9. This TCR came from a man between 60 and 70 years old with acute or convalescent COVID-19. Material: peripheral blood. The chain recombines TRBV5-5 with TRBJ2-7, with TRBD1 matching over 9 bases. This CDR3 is CASSLGAGQGGEQYF. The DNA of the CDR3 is TGTGCCAGCAGCTTAGGAGCGGGACAGGGAGGCGAGCAGTACTTC.